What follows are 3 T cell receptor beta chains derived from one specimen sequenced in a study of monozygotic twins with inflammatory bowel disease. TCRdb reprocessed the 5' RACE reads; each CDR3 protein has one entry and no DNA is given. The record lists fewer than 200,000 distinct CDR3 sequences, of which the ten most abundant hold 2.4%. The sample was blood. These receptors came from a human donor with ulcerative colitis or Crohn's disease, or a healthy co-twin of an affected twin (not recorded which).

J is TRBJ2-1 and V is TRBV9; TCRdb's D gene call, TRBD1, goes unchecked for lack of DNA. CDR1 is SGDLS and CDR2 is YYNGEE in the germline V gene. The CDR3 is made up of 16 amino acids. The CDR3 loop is CASSRDRGSTPNEQFF.

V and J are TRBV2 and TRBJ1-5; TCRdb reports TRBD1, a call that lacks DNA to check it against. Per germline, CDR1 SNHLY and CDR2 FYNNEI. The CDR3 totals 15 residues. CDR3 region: CASSENQGTYQPQHF.

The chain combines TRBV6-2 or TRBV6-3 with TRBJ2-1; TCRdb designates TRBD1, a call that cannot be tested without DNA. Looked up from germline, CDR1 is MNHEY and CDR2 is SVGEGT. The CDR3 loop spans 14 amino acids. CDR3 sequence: CAITPHRSGGEQFF.